The 10 T cell receptor beta chains presented below share a single source sample, sequenced in a study of shared clonotypes between healthy human individuals. Positive CCR7 selection of CD45RO-negative cells yielded the naive CD8 cells, and terminally differentiated effector memory CD45RA+ cells were excluded. Here immunoSEQ multiplex PCR was the method, and the copy in TCRdb shows in-frame clones only, minus some. The sample carries approximately 740,000 clones, about 91% recorded once. The sequencing input was naive CD8+ T cells sorted from blood. The source is a young man in good health.

This clone was found once. This chain links TRBV10-1 with TRBJ1-4; 8 bases align to TRBD1. The V segment lost 2 bases and the J segment 7 bases; nucleotides outside the gene matches: 6. The CDR3 runs 15 residues. CDR1 and CDR2 from the germline V gene are WNHNN and SYGVQD (reference sequence). Here the CDR3 reads CASSEGGQASEKLFF. CDR3 in DNA: TGCGCCAGCAGTGAGGGGGGACAGGCCAGTGAAAAACTGTTTTTT.

This rearrangement joins TRBV2 to TRBJ2-1; the D gene is possibly TRBD2 (6 bases). The CDR3 sequence is 14 residues long. Trimming left V 7 bases short and J 4 bases short, with 14 bases between. Germline-derived CDR1 and CDR2 are SNHLY and FYNNEI. The CDR3 is CASIPGTRYNEQFF. The DNA of the CDR3 is TGTGCCAGCATCCCCGGGACTCGTTACAATGAGCAGTTCTTC. The full variable domain, with the rest looked up from reference TRBV2 and TRBJ2-1, is EPEVTQTPSHQVTQMGQEVILRCVPISNHLYFYWYRQILGQKVEFLVSFYNNEISEKSEIFDDQFSVERPDGSNFTLKIRSTKLEDSAMYFCASIPGTRYNEQFFGPGTRLTVL.

The rearrangement joins TRBV6-5 to TRBJ2-1; 7 bases map to TRBD1. V was clipped by 6 bases and J by 8 bases; unmatched bases: 7. Looked up from germline, CDR1 is MNHEY and CDR2 is SVGAGI. There are 13 residues in the CDR3. The CDR3 sequence is CASSETGIDEQFF. The CDR3 nucleotides read TGTGCCAGCAGCGAGACAGGGATCGATGAGCAGTTCTTC.

This clone was detected once. The chain is built from TRBV6-1 and TRBJ2-7, with a tentative D call TRBD1 (6 bases). Germline lookup yields CDR1 MNHNS and CDR2 SASEGT. The V end was cut by 2 bases, the J end by 6 bases, with 14 bases between. This CDR3 comprises 14 residues. DNA for the CDR3: TGTGCCAGCAGTGAAAGTGGGGGCTACGTCGAGCAGTACTTC. Protein product: CASSESGGYVEQYF.

The genes are TRBV7-9 and TRBJ2-1; D uncertain. The V end lost 3 bases, the J end lost 5 bases, and 11 bases lay between the germline ends. This CDR3 is 14 amino acids long. Looked up from germline, CDR1 is SEHNR and CDR2 is FQNEAQ (reference sequence). This CDR3 is CASSLVIRNNEQFF. CDR3 nucleotide sequence: TGTGCCAGCAGCTTGGTGATACGGAACAATGAGCAGTTCTTC.

The V gene is TRBV4-1, the J gene TRBJ1-1, with a tentative D call TRBD1 (5 bases). CDR1 is MGHRA, CDR2 YSYEKL, per germline. With 5 bases removed from V and 5 bases from J, the gap between germline ends came to 18 bases. This CDR3 region has 15 residues. The CDR3 here is CASSAPRLGRTEAFF. CDR3 sequence (DNA): TGCGCCAGCAGCGCCCCCAGGTTGGGACGGACTGAAGCTTTCTTT.

A word on this clone: The sample contains more than one DNA sequence encoding this CDR3. The rearrangement links TRBV18 to TRBJ2-7; D is unresolved. The CDR3 is 11 residues long. From germline, CDR1 is KGHSH and CDR2 LQKENI. Trimming shortened V by 3 bases and J by 5 bases, and 5 bases separated the two germline ends. The CDR3 here is CASSPGHEQYF. CDR3 bases: TGTGCCAGCTCACCGGGCCACGAGCAGTACTTC.

J is TRBJ2-7 and V is TRBV11-3, with TRBD1 identical over 8 bases. V shed 4 bases and J 5 bases; nucleotides not matched to a gene: 7. Germline CDR1 and CDR2: SGHNT and YENEEA. The CDR3 runs to 14 residues. The CDR3, as DNA: TGTGCCAGCAGCTCTGGCCAGACAGGGGACGAGCAGTACTTC. Amino acid sequence: CASSSGQTGDEQYF.

This clone was counted a few times. The CDR3 sequence is CASSYSTGAPQHF. For the CDR3, the DNA is TGTGCCAGCAGTTACTCAACAGGGGCGCCCCAGCATTTT. The chain combines TRBV6-5 with TRBJ1-5; TRBD1 agrees at 7 bases. Germline-derived CDR1 and CDR2 are MNHEY and SVGAGI. The CDR3 loop spans 13 amino acids. After removal of 0 bases from V and 9 bases from J, the junction contained 2 bases not matched to a gene.

This rearrangement joins TRBV29-1 to TRBJ2-6, with a weak D call TRBD1 (5 bases). In germline, CDR1 is SQVTM, CDR2 ANQGSEA. V was cut by 6 bases and J by 7 bases, with 13 bases left in between. The length of the CDR3 is 13 residues. Here the CDR3 reads CSVPHDSANVLTF. The CDR3 DNA reads TGCAGCGTACCTCACGACAGCGCCAACGTCCTGACTTTC.